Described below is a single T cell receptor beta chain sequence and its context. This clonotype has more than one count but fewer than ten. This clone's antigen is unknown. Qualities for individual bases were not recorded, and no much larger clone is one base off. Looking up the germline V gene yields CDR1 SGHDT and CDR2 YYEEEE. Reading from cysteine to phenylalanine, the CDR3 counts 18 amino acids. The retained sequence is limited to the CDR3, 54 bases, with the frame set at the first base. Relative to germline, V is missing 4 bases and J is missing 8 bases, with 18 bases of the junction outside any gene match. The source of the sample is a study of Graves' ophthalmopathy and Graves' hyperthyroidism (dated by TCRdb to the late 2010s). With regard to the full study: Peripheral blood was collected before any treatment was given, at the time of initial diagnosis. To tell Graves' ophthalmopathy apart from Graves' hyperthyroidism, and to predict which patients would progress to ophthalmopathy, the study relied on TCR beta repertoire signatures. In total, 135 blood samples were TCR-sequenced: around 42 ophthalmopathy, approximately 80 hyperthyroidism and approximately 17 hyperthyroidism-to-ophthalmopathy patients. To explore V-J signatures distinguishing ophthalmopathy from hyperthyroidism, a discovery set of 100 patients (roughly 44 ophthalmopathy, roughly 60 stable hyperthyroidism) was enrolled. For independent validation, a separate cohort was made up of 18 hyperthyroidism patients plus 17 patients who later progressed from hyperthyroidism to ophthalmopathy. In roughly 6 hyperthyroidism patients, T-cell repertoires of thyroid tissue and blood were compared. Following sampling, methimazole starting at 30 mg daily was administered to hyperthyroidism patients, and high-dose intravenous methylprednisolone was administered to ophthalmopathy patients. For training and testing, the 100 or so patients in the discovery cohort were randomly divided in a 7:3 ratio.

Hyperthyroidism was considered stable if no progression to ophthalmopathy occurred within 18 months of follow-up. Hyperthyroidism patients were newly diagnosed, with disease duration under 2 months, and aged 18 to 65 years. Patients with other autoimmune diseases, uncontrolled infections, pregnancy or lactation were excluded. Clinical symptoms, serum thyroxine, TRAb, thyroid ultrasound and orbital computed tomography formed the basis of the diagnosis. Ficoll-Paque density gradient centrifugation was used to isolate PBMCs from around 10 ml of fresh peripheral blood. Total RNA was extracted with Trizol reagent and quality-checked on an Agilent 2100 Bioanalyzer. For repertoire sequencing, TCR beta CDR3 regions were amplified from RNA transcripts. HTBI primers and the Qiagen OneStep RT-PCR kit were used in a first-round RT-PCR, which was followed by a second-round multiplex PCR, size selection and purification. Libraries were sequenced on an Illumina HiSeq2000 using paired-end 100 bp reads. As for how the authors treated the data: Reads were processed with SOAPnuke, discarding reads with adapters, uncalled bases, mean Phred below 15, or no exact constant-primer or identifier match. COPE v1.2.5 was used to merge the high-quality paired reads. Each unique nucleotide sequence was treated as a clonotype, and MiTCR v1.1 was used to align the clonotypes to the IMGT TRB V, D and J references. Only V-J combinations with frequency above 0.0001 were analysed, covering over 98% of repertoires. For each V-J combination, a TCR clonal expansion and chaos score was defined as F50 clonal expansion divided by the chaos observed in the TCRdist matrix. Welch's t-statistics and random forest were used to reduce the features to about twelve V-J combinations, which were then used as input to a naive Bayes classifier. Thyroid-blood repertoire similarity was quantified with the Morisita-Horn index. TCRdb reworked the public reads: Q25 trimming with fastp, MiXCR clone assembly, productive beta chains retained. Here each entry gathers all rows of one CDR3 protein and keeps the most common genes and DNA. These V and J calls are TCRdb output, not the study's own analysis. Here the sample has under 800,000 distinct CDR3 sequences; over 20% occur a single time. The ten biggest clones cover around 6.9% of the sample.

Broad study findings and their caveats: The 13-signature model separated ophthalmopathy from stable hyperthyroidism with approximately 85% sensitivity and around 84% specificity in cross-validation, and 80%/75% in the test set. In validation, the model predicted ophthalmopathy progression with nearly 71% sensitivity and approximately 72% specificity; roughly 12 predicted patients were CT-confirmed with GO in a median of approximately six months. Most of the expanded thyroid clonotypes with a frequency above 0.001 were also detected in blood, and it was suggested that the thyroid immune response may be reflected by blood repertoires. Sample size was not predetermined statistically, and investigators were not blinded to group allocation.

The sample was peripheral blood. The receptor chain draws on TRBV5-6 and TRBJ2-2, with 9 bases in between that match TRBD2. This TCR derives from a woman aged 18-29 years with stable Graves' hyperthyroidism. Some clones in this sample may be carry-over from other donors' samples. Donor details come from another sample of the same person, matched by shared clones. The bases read TGTGCCAGCAGCCTCCCCCATACTAGCGGGTTAGGTATGGGGGAGCTGTTTTTT. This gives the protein CASSLPHTSGLGMGELFF.